Below are 8 T cell receptor beta chains sequenced from a single sample in a study of T-cell reconstitution after alpha-beta-depleted transplantation in children. Unique molecular identifiers tagged the TCRbeta library. From the PCR reads, TCRdb called clonotypes with MiXCR, one entry per CDR3 protein. There are some 460,000 distinct CDR3 sequences in the sample; around 15% occur only once, and approximately 28% lies in the top ten. Here the sequenced sample was PBMCs, mostly from graft donor cells, taken 360 days after TCRalphabeta/CD19-depleted stem cell transplant. The receptors come from a boy younger than two who had a stem cell transplant for Wiskott-Aldrich syndrome, so the T cells may come from the graft donor.

This clonotype was counted a few times. A read error may account for a junction end that differs from germline. The V call is TRBV11-2, the J call TRBJ2-7, with 14 positions matching TRBD2. In germline, CDR1 is SGHAT, CDR2 FQNNGV. The CDR3 extends over 21 amino acids. CDR3 amino acids: CASTLWGAGTSGRKRHYEQYF. CDR3 sequence (DNA): TGTGCCAGCACCTTATGGGGTGCCGGGACTAGCGGGAGAAAGAGACACTACGAGCAGTACTTC.

This clonotype was seen a single time. The chain links TRBV5-1 to TRBJ2-7, with D tentatively TRBD1 (6 bases). Germline V gene data show CDR1 as SGHRS and CDR2 as YFSETQ. CDR3 size: 13 residues. Trimming shortened V by 1 base and J by 5 bases, and 10 bases separated the two germline ends. The CDR3 sequence is CASSLRQVHEQYF. The CDR3 nucleotides are TGCGCCAGCAGCTTGAGACAGGTCCACGAGCAGTACTTC. Complete variable domain (other parts from reference TRBV5-1 and TRBJ2-7): KAGVTQTPRYLIKTRGQQVTLSCSPISGHRSVSWYQQTPGQGLQFLFEYFSETQRNKGNFPGRFSGRQFSNSRSEMNVSTLELGDSALYLCASSLRQVHEQYFGPGTRLTVT.

This clonotype was picked up a small number of times. The V call is TRBV20-1, the J call TRBJ2-1, with 10 bases fitting TRBD1. In germline, CDR1 is DFQATT, CDR2 SNEGSKA (reference sequence). The junction had 6 bases not matched to a gene; V was cut back by 0 bases and J by 4 bases. This CDR3 is built from 16 residues. For the CDR3, the DNA is TGCAGTGCTAGAGATATCGGGACAGGGGCTTACAATGAGCAGTTCTTC. As protein: CSARDIGTGAYNEQFF.

The J gene is TRBJ2-3, the V gene TRBV18, with D tentatively TRBD1 (5 bases). The germline gives CDR1 KGHSH, CDR2 LQKENI. Trimming removed 3 bases from V and 3 bases from J, with 13 bases in between. This CDR3 comprises 15 residues. DNA of the CDR3: TGTGCCAGCTCACCCGGAAGGGGCAGGACAGATACGCAGTATTTT. It translates to CASSPGRGRTDTQYF.

This clonotype was seen repeatedly, ten times or more. The chain recombines TRBV29-1 with TRBJ1-1; TRBD1 might be the D (5 bases). Germline-derived CDR1 and CDR2 are SQVTM and ANQGSEA. V was clipped by 6 bases and J by 4 bases, with 15 bases between them. The length of the CDR3 is 13 residues. The CDR3 DNA sequence: TGCAGCGTAAGGGGTTTTTACAGCACTGAAGCTTTCTTT. Encoded protein: CSVRGFYSTEAFF.

This clonotype was seen a single time. The V and J genes are TRBV7-2 and TRBJ2-1; 9 bases align to TRBD2. The V segment lost 5 bases and the J segment 4 bases; nucleotides outside the gene matches: 9. There are 16 residues in the CDR3. Germline V gene sequence: CDR1 SGHTA, CDR2 FQGNSA. The CDR3 nucleotides are TGTGCCAGCAGCCGGGCCGGGACTAGCTCTTACAATGAGCAGTTCTTC. It yields the protein CASSRAGTSSYNEQFF.

J is TRBJ2-5 and V is TRBV15; 8 nucleotides align to TRBD1. This CDR3 region has 15 residues. Trimming at V came to 0 bases and at J to 4 bases, leaving 4 bases not matched to a gene. CDR1 and CDR2 from the germline V gene are LNHNV and YYDKDF (reference sequence). CDR3: CATSRETGGLETQYF. The DNA for the CDR3 is TGTGCCACCAGCAGAGAAACAGGGGGGCTAGAGACCCAGTACTTC.

The sample holds a few counts of this clonotype. CDR3 loop: CASSDTRFLAYPNTGELFF. CDR3 in DNA: TGCGCCAGCAGTGATACCCGCTTTTTAGCGTACCCGAACACCGGGGAGCTGTTTTTT. The chain is built from TRBV10-1 and TRBJ2-2, with D maybe TRBD2 (5 bases). Germline values: CDR1 WNHNN, CDR2 SYGVQD (reference sequence). CDR3 length: 19 amino acids. Between the trimmed V and J ends, which lost 3 bases and 0 bases, there was a span of 20 bases.